This T cell receptor beta chain was found in a study of T cell therapy after organ transplantation (dated by TCRdb to about 2019). The study in broad terms: Therapy products were autologous CMV-specific T cells expanded in vitro for around 13 days with a peptide pool of 30 HLA class I and II CMV epitopes. The median number of CMV-specific T cells given to patients was 1.92 x 10^8, delivered over 2 to 6 intravenous infusions. A follow-up TRBV repertoire analysis was performed on an open-label phase I trial of autologous CMV-specific adoptive T cell therapy in solid-organ transplant recipients. Patients were given up to 6 doses of T cells at 2-week intervals and were followed for 29 weeks after finishing therapy. Short-term post-therapy blood samples were collected 4 to 8 weeks after completion of therapy. Only about 85% of the 10 patients had long-term post-therapy samples available. Of the roughly ten patients, eight were classified as clinical responders and two as nonresponders. The full study reports these points: Reconstitution after therapy appeared to include not only transferred clonotypes but also endogenous clonotypes that had not been detected in the therapy products. The small number of expansions detected in nonresponders may reflect reduced sample coverage resulting from poor CD8+ T cell yield. Marked pretherapy clonal expansions with minimal repertoire change after therapy were observed in nonresponders. The fold change in CD8 clonality after therapy was inversely correlated with pretherapy clonality, which suggests that less biased repertoires were more open to remodeling. Because the cohort was small, confounders such as concurrent antirejection and antiviral medications could not be assessed.

Concerning this clone itself: The antigen this receptor binds is unknown. Base-call qualities are not available, and no considerably larger clone is one nucleotide away.

The time point label on this specimen signifies: 4-8 weeks after completion of therapy. Solid-organ transplant recipients with drug-resistant/recurrent cytomegalovirus were included as patients. Fewer than eleven of the trial participants were picked for repertoire analysis depending on whether post-therapy peripheral blood mononuclear cells were available. A BD FACSAria III was used to sort viable CD3+CD8+CD4- lymphocytes from PBMCs. The Qiagen DNeasy Kit was used to extract genomic DNA from the sorted cells. The immunoSEQ two-step, bias-controlled multiplex PCR assay was used to amplify TRB CDR3 regions from genomic DNA. An Illumina NextSeq 500 was used to sequence the CDR3 libraries. Concerning the study's data processing: The immunoSEQ Analyzer platform was used for the initial alignment and bioinformatics, which included bias normalization against synthetic CDR3 analogs. V, D and J gene annotation followed the IMGT database definitions. Further TRBV analyses used VDJtools version 1.1.10 and the R package tcR version 2.2.1.11 with default settings. GLIPH analysis was performed with version 1.0 using default settings. To test for significant clonotype frequency changes in CDR3 sequences with at least 5 reads, a 2-sided binomial test with Benjamini-Hochberg correction (alpha = 0.01) was used. TCRdb retrieved this table from immuneACCESS and kept in-frame rearrangements only. Not all clones are present; in checked studies, unresolved V genes account for under half, and no reason is known for the remainder. The D gene and trimming were derived from the DNA, and the V and J assignments and clone size from that table. The sample table records about 3,300 clones; roughly four fifths of these occur just once. About 45% of the sample comes from the top ten.

Inclusive of the bounding cysteine and phenylalanine, the CDR3 is 14 residues long. Only CDR3 DNA is held: 42 bases, read in frame from base 1. Relative to germline, V is 2 bases shorter and J is 6 bases shorter, with 14 bases between their ends. For CDR1 and CDR2, the germline V gene lists ENHRY and SYGVKD. The V gene is TRBV10-3 and the J gene is TRBJ2-7; the D segment could be TRBD1, given 6 matching bases. The origin of this receptor is a human patient who had received a solid organ transplant and had CMV disease. Donor T cells from the graft may be present among the T cells after a transplant. The specimen was CD8+ T cells from blood, collected after autologous CMV-specific T cell therapy. The sequence in DNA is TGTGCCATCAGTGAGGACTTGGGGGCTGGCGAGCAGTACTTC. Translated, this is CAISEDLGAGEQYF.